These 18 T cell receptor beta chains share one sample of origin, sequenced in a study of OX40 agonist ivuxolimab in advanced cancers. Produced via immunoSEQ multiplex PCR; TCRdb's table is partial and in-frame only. Found here are about 38,000 clones, about 84% of them singletons; the top ten hold around 20%. Sequenced material: CD4+ or CD8+ T cells sorted from blood, taken in a trial of the OX40 agonist ivuxolimab. The receptors derive from an adult with an advanced solid tumor such as melanoma, head and neck, liver or kidney cancer.

This clone has only a few counts. The chain joins TRBV10-3 to TRBJ1-1; 7 bases fit TRBD1. Germline CDR1 is ENHRY and CDR2 is SYGVKD. V dropped 4 bases and J dropped 1; count of bases not matched to a gene: 6. This CDR3 has 15 residues. The chain's CDR3 is CAISGNRGGNTEAFF. The CDR3 DNA follows: TGTGCCATCAGTGGAAACAGGGGAGGGAACACTGAAGCTTTCTTT.

The chain is built from TRBV5-4 and TRBJ1-1, with 8 bases identical to TRBD1. With 4 bases clipped from V and 0 bases from J, the junction kept 5 bases outside the gene matches. The germline V gene has CDR1 SGHNT and CDR2 YYREEE (reference sequence). This CDR3 has 15 amino acids. CDR3 sequence: CASSPTGGLNTEAFF. In DNA form, the CDR3 reads TGTGCCAGCAGCCCTACAGGGGGGCTGAACACTGAAGCTTTCTTT.

The chain recombines TRBV9 with TRBJ1-1; D is unresolved. Germline CDR1 SGDLS, CDR2 YYNGEE. CDR3 length: 14 residues. Trimming left V 0 bases short and J 1 base short, with 7 bases between. The CDR3 reads CASSVALQNTEAFF. The CDR3 nucleotides read TGTGCCAGCAGCGTAGCTTTACAGAACACTGAAGCTTTCTTT.

The rearrangement joins TRBV7-9 to TRBJ2-6; the match to TRBD1 covers 9 bases. The CDR3 has 18 amino acids. Germline lookup yields CDR1 SEHNR and CDR2 FQNEAQ (reference sequence). Trimming took 5 bases from V and 1 from J; bases not matched to a gene: 9. Written as DNA, the CDR3 is TGTGCCAGCAGCGGGAACCGGGACAGGGCTTCTGGGGCCAACGTCCTGACTTTC. Protein sequence: CASSGNRDRASGANVLTF.

The gene calls are TRBV7-2 and TRBJ1-5; D is undetermined. V lost 5 bases and J 5 bases, leaving 10 bases between the germline ends. Germline CDR1 is SGHTA and CDR2 is FQGNSA. The CDR3 is made up of 13 amino acids. CDR3 residues: CASSPLRDQPQHF. In DNA, the CDR3 is TGTGCCAGCAGCCCTCTTAGGGATCAGCCCCAGCATTTT. The full variable domain, its missing parts supplied by reference TRBV7-2 and TRBJ1-5, is GAGVSQSPSNKVTEKGKDVELRCDPISGHTALYWYRQSLGQGLEFLIYFQGNSAPDKSGLPSDRFSAERTGGSVSTLTIQRTQQEDSAVYLCASSPLRDQPQHFGDGTRLSIL.

The chain combines TRBV9 with TRBJ2-7; the match to TRBD2 covers 11 bases. J was trimmed by 4 bases and V by 1 base; bases with no gene match: 4. Germline CDR1 and CDR2: SGDLS and YYNGEE. The CDR3 runs to 15 residues. The CDR3 region is CASSVSSGGWYEQYF. In nucleotides, the CDR3 is TGTGCCAGCAGCGTATCTAGCGGGGGGTGGTACGAGCAGTACTTC. The full variable domain, with the rest looked up from reference TRBV9 and TRBJ2-7, is DSGVTQTPKHLITATGQRVTLRCSPRSGDLSVYWYQQSLDQGLQFLIQYYNGEERAKGNILERFSAQQFPDLHSELNLSSLELGDSALYFCASSVSSGGWYEQYFGPGTRLTVT.

The chain joins TRBV6-5 to TRBJ2-7, with 9 bases identical to TRBD1. V shed 8 bases and J 5 bases; nucleotides not matched to a gene: 7. The CDR3 runs 13 residues. The germline V gene has CDR1 MNHEY and CDR2 SVGAGI. In nucleotides, the CDR3 is TGTGCCAGCGGATCCCGGACAGGGGACGAGCAGTACTTC. Encoded protein: CASGSRTGDEQYF.

The chain recombines TRBV5-1 with TRBJ2-1, with TRBD2 matching over 13 bases. V gave up 1 base and J gave up 4 bases; unmatched junction bases: 2. The CDR3 length is 16 residues. The germline gives CDR1 SGHRS, CDR2 YFSETQ. DNA of the CDR3: TGCGCCAGCAGCTTGTGGACTAGCGGGGGATACAATGAGCAGTTCTTC. Protein: CASSLWTSGGYNEQFF.

This clone was found once. The chain combines TRBV11-2 with TRBJ2-3, with TRBD2 identical over 9 bases. Germline V gene data show CDR1 as SGHAT and CDR2 as FQNNGV. The CDR3 is 15 amino acids. Unmatched junction bases numbered 10, after V lost 4 bases and J lost 8 bases. CDR3 nucleotides: TGTGCCAGCAGCTCTCCGACTAGCGGTAGCCTTACGCAGTATTTT. Protein sequence: CASSSPTSGSLTQYF.

The chain uses TRBV5-4 and TRBJ1-6; D unclear. There are 13 residues in the CDR3. V was pared by 7 bases and J by 14 bases, with 19 bases between. From germline, CDR1 is SGHNT and CDR2 YYREEE (reference sequence). CDR3 DNA: TGTGCCAGCGGACCCGAGAGGAGCGAGGCCCTCCACTTT. It translates to CASGPERSEALHF. Full variable domain (rest looked up from reference TRBV5-4 and TRBJ1-6): ETGVTQSPTHLIKTRGQQVTLRCSSQSGHNTVSWYQQALGQGPQFIFQYYREEENGRGNFPPRFSGLQFPNYSSELNVNALELDDSALYLCASGPERSEALHFGNGTRLTVT.

This clone came up once. This chain joins TRBV29-1 and TRBJ2-7, with TRBD2 matching 9 bases. The CDR3 covers 14 residues. The V and J ends lost 7 bases and 7 bases, in that order; junction bases with no gene match: 14. Germline CDR1 and CDR2: SQVTM and ANQGSEA. The CDR3 nucleotides are TGCAGCGCCGTTACAACTAGCGGGTCTCGGGAGCAGTACTTC. Its translation is CSAVTTSGSREQYF.

This clone was picked up many times. The CDR3 DNA follows: TGCGCCAGCAGCCAAGGGTTTGGTGGCTACGAGCAGTACTTC. Its protein is CASSQGFGGYEQYF. The chain has TRBV4-3 and TRBJ2-7; D is uncertain. The V gene lost 1 base and the J gene lost 3 bases, with 10 bases spanning the gap. CDR3 length equals 14 residues. CDR1 and CDR2 from the germline V gene are LGHNA and YSLEER.

The V call is TRBV28, the J call TRBJ2-7, with 8 bases identical to TRBD2. CDR1 MDHEN and CDR2 SYDVKM come from the germline V gene. V was clipped by 3 bases and J by 7 bases; unmatched bases: 14. CDR3 length: 16 amino acids. The CDR3 DNA sequence: TGTGCCAGCAGTTTGACTAGCGAGGGCCCTCGAGGGGAGCAGTACTTC. The encoded protein is CASSLTSEGPRGEQYF.

V is TRBV4-1 and J is TRBJ1-4; D gene ambiguous. The CDR3 length is 15 residues. V shed 0 bases and J shed 4 bases, with 9 bases lying between them. Germline V gene sequence: CDR1 MGHRA, CDR2 YSYEKL. The CDR3 region is CASSQDERFNEKLFF. In nucleotides, the CDR3 is TGCGCCAGCAGCCAAGATGAACGGTTTAATGAAAAACTGTTTTTT.

The chain joins TRBV30 to TRBJ2-2; possibly TRBD2 for D (5 bases). This CDR3 region has 18 residues. V lost 0 bases, J lost 0 bases, and 17 bases lay in between. Germline loops: CDR1 GTSNPN, CDR2 SVGIG (reference sequence). This chain's CDR3 is CAWSVRGAAFSNTGELFF. Here the CDR3 DNA reads TGTGCCTGGAGTGTACGGGGAGCGGCCTTCTCGAACACCGGGGAGCTGTTTTTT.

This chain uses TRBV11-2 with TRBJ1-6; a possible D gene is TRBD1 (6 bases). The CDR3 is 13 residues long. The germline V and J ends were trimmed by 5 bases and 10 bases, with 12 bases remaining between them. Germline values: CDR1 SGHAT, CDR2 FQNNGV. CDR3 nucleotide sequence: TGTGCCAGCAGCCCTCAGGGGCGCTCACCCCTCCACTTT. It translates to CASSPQGRSPLHF.

The V gene is TRBV9, the J gene TRBJ2-3; unclear D gene. Trimming removed 0 bases from V and 0 bases from J, with 11 bases in between. This CDR3 is 16 amino acids long. The V gene's germline CDR1 is SGDLS and CDR2 YYNGEE. The CDR3 bases are TGTGCCAGCAGCGTAGGGTACAGCTCTAGCACAGATACGCAGTATTTT. This codes for CASSVGYSSSTDTQYF.

This clone was counted a single time. The J gene is TRBJ1-5, the V gene TRBV6-6; D ambiguous. This CDR3 is 14 amino acids long. V dropped 2 bases and J dropped 2 bases, with 7 bases sitting between them. Germline loops: CDR1 MNHNY, CDR2 SVGAGI (reference sequence). This CDR3 is CASSYIGGNQPQHF. The CDR3, as DNA: TGTGCCAGCAGTTACATTGGGGGCAATCAGCCCCAGCATTTT.